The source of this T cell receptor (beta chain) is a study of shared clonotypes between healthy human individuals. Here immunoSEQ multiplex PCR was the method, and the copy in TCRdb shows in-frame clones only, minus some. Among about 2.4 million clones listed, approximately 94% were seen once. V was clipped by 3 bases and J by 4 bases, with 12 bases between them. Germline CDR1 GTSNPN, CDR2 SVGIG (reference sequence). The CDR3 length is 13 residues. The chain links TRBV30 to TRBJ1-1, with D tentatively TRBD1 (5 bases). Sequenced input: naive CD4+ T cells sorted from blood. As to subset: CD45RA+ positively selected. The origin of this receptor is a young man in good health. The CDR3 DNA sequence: TGTGCCTGGAGCGACGACAGCCGCACTGAAGCTTTCTTT. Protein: CAWSDDSRTEAFF.